This T cell receptor (beta chain) was profiled in a study of long-term antiretroviral therapy in people with HIV. Findings and caveats of the study: Blood was collected between 2004 and 2017, possibly under older ART regimens.

On this clone itself: What it binds is unknown.

The libraries were made with immunoSEQ v3.0 at survey level. The protocol was immunoSEQ multiplex PCR, while the TCRdb copy is restricted to in-frame clones and leaves out a portion. Here the sample spans under 35,000 clones, approximately 96% being singletons. The TCR comes from a man aged 30-40 years with HIV. The source was unsorted PBMCs, collected around 6.6 years after starting antiretroviral therapy.

The CDR3 nucleotides read TGCGCCAGCAGCTTGGAGTCCTCGTCGGACCAGCCCCAGCATTTT. The encoded protein is CASSLESSSDQPQHF. V gene TRBV5-1 combines with J gene TRBJ1-5; D call uncertain. CDR1 SGHRS and CDR2 YFSETQ come from the germline V gene. The V end lost 0 bases, the J end lost 7 bases, and 14 bases lay between the germline ends. The CDR3 spans 15 residues. Supplemented by reference TRBV5-1 and TRBJ1-5, the full variable domain reads KAGVTQTPRYLIKTRGQQVTLSCSPISGHRSVSWYQQTPGQGLQFLFEYFSETQRNKGNFPGRFSGRQFSNSRSEMNVSTLELGDSALYLCASSLESSSDQPQHFGDGTRLSIL.